Each of the 20 T cell receptor beta chains below was sequenced from the same sample in a study of blood T cell repertoires in COVID-19. The data were produced by immunoSEQ multiplex PCR, yet TCRdb's version contains in-frame clones alone and is incomplete. The sample records some 270,000 clones, 75% to 95% being singletons. The material sequenced was PBMCs or T cells enriched from blood (not recorded which). All receptors come from a man aged 35 to 55 who had been exposed to COVID-19.

This clone was observed once. The genes are TRBV19 and TRBJ2-2; TRBD2 matches at 13 bases. Germline V gene sequence: CDR1 LNHDA, CDR2 SQIVND (reference sequence). V lost 6 bases and J lost 4; bases outside the gene matches: 5. The CDR3 is made up of 16 amino acids. CDR3 amino acids: CASSQGLAGITGELFF. The CDR3 bases are TGTGCCAGTAGCCAGGGACTAGCGGGGATCACCGGGGAGCTGTTTTTT.

The chain recombines TRBV10-1 with TRBJ2-5, with a tentative D call TRBD2 (5 bases). Germline loops: CDR1 WNHNN, CDR2 SYGVQD (reference sequence). The CDR3 is made up of 13 amino acids. In nucleotides, the CDR3 is TGCGCTAACCACGGAGCGGACCAAGAGACCCAGTACTTC. It yields the protein CANHGADQETQYF.

The genes are TRBV7-9 and TRBJ2-2; tentative D call: TRBD1 (6 bases). Germline V gene data show CDR1 as SEHNR and CDR2 as FQNEAQ (reference sequence). The CDR3 runs to 19 residues. V lost 0 bases and J lost 3, with 20 bases in between. DNA of the CDR3: TGTGCCAGCAGCTTAGCTGCCGGGTGGTTAGGGGGACACACCGGGGAGCTGTTTTTT. It yields the protein CASSLAAGWLGGHTGELFF.

The V and J genes are TRBV10-1 and TRBJ2-7; the match to TRBD2 covers 11 bases. The CDR3 extends over 15 amino acids. Germline CDR1 WNHNN, CDR2 SYGVQD (reference sequence). V lost 3 bases to trimming and J lost 5 bases; unmatched junction nucleotides: 6. The CDR3 sequence: CASSETSGSLDEQYF. In DNA, the CDR3 is TGCGCCAGCAGTGAAACTAGCGGGAGTTTAGACGAGCAGTACTTC.

The rearrangement uses TRBV29-1 and TRBJ1-4; D unresolved. Germline V lookup: CDR1 SQVTM, CDR2 ANQGSEA. CDR3 length: 12 residues. V was shortened by 4 bases and J by 6 bases, with 9 bases between the two germline ends. The CDR3 DNA sequence: TGCAGCGTTGGCTTTCCGGATGAAAAACTGTTTTTT. Its translation: CSVGFPDEKLFF.

The chain links TRBV29-1 to TRBJ2-7; D not certain. Germline V gene data show CDR1 as SQVTM and CDR2 as ANQGSEA. CDR3 length: 12 residues. Trimming took 3 bases from V and 4 from J, leaving 10 bases between them. The CDR3 protein is CSVEVGAYEQYF. The CDR3 DNA reads as TGCAGCGTTGAGGTCGGAGCGTACGAGCAGTACTTC.

The rearrangement uses TRBV10-3 and TRBJ2-7; 14 nucleotides match TRBD2. The germline V gene has CDR1 ENHRY and CDR2 SYGVKD. The CDR3 length is 17 residues. The trim removed 3 bases at V and 3 bases at J, leaving 7 bases unmatched. DNA of the CDR3: TGTGCCATCAGTGATCCCGGGACTAGCGGGAGTTTCTACGAGCAGTACTTC. Protein sequence: CAISDPGTSGSFYEQYF.

This clone was recorded only once. This chain joins TRBV5-1 and TRBJ2-3; no firm D call. V was trimmed by 0 bases and J by 0 bases, leaving 8 bases between them. Germline lookup yields CDR1 SGHRS and CDR2 YFSETQ. This CDR3 contains 15 residues. CDR3 residues: CASSLAPRSTDTQYF. CDR3 nucleotides: TGCGCCAGCAGCTTGGCTCCGCGTAGCACAGATACGCAGTATTTT.

This chain connects TRBV5-4 to TRBJ2-1, with 7 bases aligning to TRBD1. V shed 4 bases and J 5 bases; nucleotides not matched to a gene: 9. The germline gives CDR1 SGHNT, CDR2 YYREEE (reference sequence). The CDR3 runs to 15 residues. The CDR3 bases are TGTGCCAGCAGCGGAGCAGGACAGGAGGACAATGAGCAGTTCTTC. It specifies CASSGAGQEDNEQFF.

The chain employs TRBV2 and TRBJ1-1; D gene unclear. V was cut by 1 base and J by 6 bases, with 15 bases left in between. The length of the CDR3 is 15 residues. CDR1 SNHLY and CDR2 FYNNEI come from the germline V gene. The CDR3: CASSEDWRDSAEAFF. The CDR3 nucleotides read TGTGCCAGCAGTGAAGATTGGAGGGATTCGGCTGAAGCTTTCTTT. Using reference TRBV2 and TRBJ1-1 for the parts outside the CDR3, the full variable domain is EPEVTQTPSHQVTQMGQEVILRCVPISNHLYFYWYRQILGQKVEFLVSFYNNEISEKSEIFDDQFSVERPDGSNFTLKIRSTKLEDSAMYFCASSEDWRDSAEAFFGQGTRLTVV.

There are a few counts of this clone. The rearrangement joins TRBV6-5 to TRBJ2-7; D is uncertain. V lost 4 bases and J lost 2, with 12 bases in between. This CDR3 comprises 14 residues. Germline V gene lookup returns CDR1 MNHEY and CDR2 SVGAGI. CDR3 nucleotide sequence: TGTGCCAGCAGTTCGAGCGCCCAGACCTACGAGCAGTACTTC. Encoded protein: CASSSSAQTYEQYF.

Only a few counts were recorded for this clone. The chain recombines TRBV19 with TRBJ1-6; D possibly corresponds to TRBD1 (6 bases). Germline values: CDR1 LNHDA, CDR2 SQIVND (reference sequence). Deletions cut 4 bases from V and 5 bases from J, with 15 bases between. The CDR3 length is 16 residues. The CDR3 reads CASSNLPGQNNSPLHF. In DNA, the CDR3 is TGTGCCAGTAGTAACCTCCCGGGACAAAATAATTCACCCCTCCACTTT.

The rearrangement links TRBV28 to TRBJ1-4, with D uncertain. There are 18 residues in the CDR3. Looked up from germline, CDR1 is MDHEN and CDR2 is SYDVKM. V dropped 5 bases and J dropped 0 bases, with 19 bases sitting between them. Written as DNA, the CDR3 is TGTGCCAGCAGTCCCCTTTTTAATTCAGAACCAACTAATGAAAAACTGTTTTTT. It yields the protein CASSPLFNSEPTNEKLFF.

This chain connects TRBV29-1 to TRBJ2-7; 10 bases align to TRBD1. Losses at the gene ends were 5 bases for V and 6 bases for J; bases not matched to a gene: 7. CDR1 is SQVTM and CDR2 is ANQGSEA in the germline V gene. The length of the CDR3 is 13 residues. Written as DNA, the CDR3 is TGCAGCGTTATACTGGACAGGGGGTTCGAGCAGTACTTC. This gives the protein CSVILDRGFEQYF.

The chain links TRBV28 to TRBJ2-7; 7 nucleotides match TRBD2. Looked up from germline, CDR1 is MDHEN and CDR2 is SYDVKM. The CDR3 spans 13 residues. With V trimmed by 4 bases and J by 4 bases, 4 bases remained unmatched. CDR3 DNA: TGTGCCAGCAGTTCTAGCGGAGCGTACGAGCAGTACTTC. It codes for CASSSSGAYEQYF.

The rearrangement joins TRBV28 to TRBJ1-2, with 8 nucleotides matching TRBD1. Germline V gene lookup returns CDR1 MDHEN and CDR2 SYDVKM. The J segment lost 6 bases and the V segment lost 2 bases, leaving 5 bases of the junction unmatched. CDR3 length: 14 residues. The CDR3 is CASSLLPGGDGYTF. The CDR3 nucleotides are TGTGCCAGCAGTTTACTACCAGGGGGCGATGGCTACACCTTC.

The chain recombines TRBV4-1 with TRBJ1-1; 7 nucleotides align to TRBD1. V dropped 0 bases and J dropped 0; count of bases not matched to a gene: 13. This CDR3 region has 19 residues. Germline-derived CDR1 and CDR2 are MGHRA and YSYEKL. CDR3 sequence (DNA): TGCGCCAGCAGCCAAGATATGGTCCGGAGGGGGCTAGTGAACACTGAAGCTTTCTTT. Protein sequence: CASSQDMVRRGLVNTEAFF.

The chain employs TRBV30 and TRBJ1-4, with D tentatively TRBD1 (5 bases). Germline V lookup: CDR1 GTSNPN, CDR2 SVGIG (reference sequence). The CDR3 consists of 14 residues. V was shortened by 1 base and J by 3 bases, with 9 bases between the two germline ends. The CDR3, as DNA: TGTGCCTGGAGTGGAAGGGGATCTAATGAAAAACTGTTTTTT. It codes for CAWSGRGSNEKLFF. Complete variable domain (other parts from reference TRBV30 and TRBJ1-4): SQTIHQWPATLVQPVGSPLSLECTVEGTSNPNLYWYRQAAGRGLQLLFYSVGIGQISSEVPQNLSASRPQDRQFILSSKKLLLSDSGFYLCAWSGRGSNEKLFFGSGTQLSVL.

In its sample, this clone was seen once. The rearrangement joins TRBV19 to TRBJ1-1; 8 nucleotides match TRBD1. Germline V CDR1 and CDR2: LNHDA, SQIVND (reference sequence). CDR3 length equals 15 residues. The junction had 11 bases not matched to a gene; V was cut back by 7 bases and J by 4 bases. CDR3 in DNA: TGTGCCAGTACTTCGACCAGGGGGCGAGGCACTGAAGCTTTCTTT. This sequence encodes CASTSTRGRGTEAFF. The complete variable domain, with remaining parts taken from reference TRBV19 and TRBJ1-1, reads DGGITQSPKYLFRKEGQNVTLSCEQNLNHDAMYWYRQDPGQGLRLIYYSQIVNDFQKGDIAEGYSVSREKKESFPLTVTSAQKNPTAFYLCASTSTRGRGTEAFFGQGTRLTVV.

This chain joins TRBV2 and TRBJ1-5; D perhaps matches TRBD1 (5 bases). The germline CDR1 and CDR2 sequences are SNHLY and FYNNEI. The length of the CDR3 is 15 residues. Trimming pared 1 base from V and 4 bases from J, leaving 11 bases between. Here the CDR3 DNA reads TGTGCCAGCAGTGAAGACAGGTTGGGGAATCAGCCCCAGCATTTT. Protein product: CASSEDRLGNQPQHF.